This T cell receptor (beta chain) was obtained from a study of T cells in Graves' hyperthyroidism and ophthalmopathy. Overall study context: Any treatment followed the collection of peripheral blood at initial diagnosis.

Any patient presenting with uncontrolled infection, other autoimmune disease, pregnancy or lactation was left out. Amplified TCR beta CDR3 regions derived from RNA transcripts. TCR CDR3 regions were first amplified by RT-PCR with HTBI primers. In TCRdb, the multiplex PCR reads were re-called with MiXCR into one record per CDR3 protein. The table shows about 680,000 distinct CDR3 sequences, with under 45% occurring only once. About this clonotype: Its matching antigen is unknown. The junction shows a germline mismatch at one end, possibly a read error.

Findings of the study overall: Ophthalmopathy was model-predicted a median around 6.7 months pre-onset.

This CDR3 is built from 12 residues. The germline V gene has CDR1 SNHLY and CDR2 FYNNEI. The specimen sequenced was blood. This sequence originates from a woman between 40 and 55 years old with Graves' hyperthyroidism. The chain joins TRBV2 to TRBJ1-2; D ambiguous. CDR3 DNA sequence: TGTGCCGCAAGCGGAGAGGACTATGACTACACCTTC. Amino acid sequence: CAASGEDYDYTF.